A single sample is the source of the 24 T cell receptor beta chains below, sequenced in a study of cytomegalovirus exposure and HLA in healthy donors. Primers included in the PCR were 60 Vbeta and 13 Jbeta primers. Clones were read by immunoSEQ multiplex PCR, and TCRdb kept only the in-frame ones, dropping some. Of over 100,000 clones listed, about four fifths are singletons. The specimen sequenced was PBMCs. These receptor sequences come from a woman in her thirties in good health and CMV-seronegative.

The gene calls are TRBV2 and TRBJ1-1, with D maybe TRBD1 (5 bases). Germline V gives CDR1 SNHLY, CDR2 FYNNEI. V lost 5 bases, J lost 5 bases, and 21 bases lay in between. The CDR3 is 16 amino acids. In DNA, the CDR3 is TGTGCCAGCAGTACGACCTCAGGGTTTGGTGAGACTGAAGCTTTCTTT. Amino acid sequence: CASSTTSGFGETEAFF.

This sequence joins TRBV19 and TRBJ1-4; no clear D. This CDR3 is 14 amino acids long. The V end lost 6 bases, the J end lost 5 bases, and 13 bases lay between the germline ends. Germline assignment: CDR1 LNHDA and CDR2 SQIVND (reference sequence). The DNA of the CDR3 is TGTGCCAGTAGCGATACAGCACTCAATGAAAAACTGTTTTTT. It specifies CASSDTALNEKLFF.

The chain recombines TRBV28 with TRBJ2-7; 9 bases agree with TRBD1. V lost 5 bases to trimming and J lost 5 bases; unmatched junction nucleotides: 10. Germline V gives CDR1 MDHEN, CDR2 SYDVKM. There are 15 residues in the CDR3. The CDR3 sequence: CASSPTADRGHEQYF. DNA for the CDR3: TGTGCCAGCAGTCCTACAGCGGACAGGGGCCACGAGCAGTACTTC.

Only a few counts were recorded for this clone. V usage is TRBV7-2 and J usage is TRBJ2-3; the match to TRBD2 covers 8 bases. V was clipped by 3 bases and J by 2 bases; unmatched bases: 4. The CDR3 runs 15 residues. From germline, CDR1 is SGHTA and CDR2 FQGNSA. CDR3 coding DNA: TGTGCCAGCAGCTTTAGCGGGACCAACACAGATACGCAGTATTTT. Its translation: CASSFSGTNTDTQYF.

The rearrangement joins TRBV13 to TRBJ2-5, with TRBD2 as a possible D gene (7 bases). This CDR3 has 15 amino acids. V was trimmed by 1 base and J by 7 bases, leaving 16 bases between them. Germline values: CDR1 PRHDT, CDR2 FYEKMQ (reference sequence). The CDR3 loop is CASSLEGGTPGTQYF. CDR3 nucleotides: TGTGCCAGCAGCTTAGAGGGGGGGACCCCAGGGACCCAGTACTTC.

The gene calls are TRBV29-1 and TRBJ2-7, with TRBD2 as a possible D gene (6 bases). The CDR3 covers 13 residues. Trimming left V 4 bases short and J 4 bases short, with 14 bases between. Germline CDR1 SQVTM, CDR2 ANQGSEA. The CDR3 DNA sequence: TGCAGCGTTGGGGCGGGGCTAGGTTACGAGCAGTACTTC. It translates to CSVGAGLGYEQYF.

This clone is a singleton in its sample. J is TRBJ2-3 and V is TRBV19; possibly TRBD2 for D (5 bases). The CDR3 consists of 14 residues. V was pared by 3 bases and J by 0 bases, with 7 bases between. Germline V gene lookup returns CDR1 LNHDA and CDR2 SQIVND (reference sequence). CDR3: CASSITGSTDTQYF. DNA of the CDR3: TGTGCCAGTAGTATCACGGGAAGCACAGATACGCAGTATTTT.

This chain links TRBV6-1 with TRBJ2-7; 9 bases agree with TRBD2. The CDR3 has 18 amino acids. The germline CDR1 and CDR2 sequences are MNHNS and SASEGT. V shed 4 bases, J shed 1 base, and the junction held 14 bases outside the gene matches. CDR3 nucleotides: TGTGCCAGCAGTGTGGAGCTAGCGGGAAATACCAAGTCCTACGAGCAGTACTTC. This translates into CASSVELAGNTKSYEQYF.

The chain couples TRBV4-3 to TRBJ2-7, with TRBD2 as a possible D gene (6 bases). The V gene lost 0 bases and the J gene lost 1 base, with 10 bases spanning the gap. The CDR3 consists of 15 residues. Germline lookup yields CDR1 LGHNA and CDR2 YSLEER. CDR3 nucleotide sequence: TGCGCCAGCAGCCAAGAGGGCGGGGCTTCCTACGAGCAGTACTTC. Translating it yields CASSQEGGASYEQYF.

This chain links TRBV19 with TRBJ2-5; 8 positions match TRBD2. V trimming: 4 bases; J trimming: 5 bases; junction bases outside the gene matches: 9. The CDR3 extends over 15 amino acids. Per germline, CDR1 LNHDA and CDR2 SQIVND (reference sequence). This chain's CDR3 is CASSTQAGVAETQYF. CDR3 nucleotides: TGTGCCAGTAGTACCCAAGCGGGAGTTGCGGAGACCCAGTACTTC.

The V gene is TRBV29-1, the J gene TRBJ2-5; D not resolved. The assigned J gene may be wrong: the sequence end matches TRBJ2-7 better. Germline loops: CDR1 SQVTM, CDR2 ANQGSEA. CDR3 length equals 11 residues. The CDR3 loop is CSVANTYEQYF. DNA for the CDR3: TGCAGCGTCGCGAATACCTACGAGCAGTACTTC.

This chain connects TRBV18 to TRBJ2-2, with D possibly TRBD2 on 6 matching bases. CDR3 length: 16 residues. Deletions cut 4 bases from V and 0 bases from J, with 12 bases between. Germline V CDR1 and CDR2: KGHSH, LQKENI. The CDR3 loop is CASSLRDGSNTGELFF. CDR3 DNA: TGTGCCAGCTCACTGCGGGACGGTTCGAACACCGGGGAGCTGTTTTTT.

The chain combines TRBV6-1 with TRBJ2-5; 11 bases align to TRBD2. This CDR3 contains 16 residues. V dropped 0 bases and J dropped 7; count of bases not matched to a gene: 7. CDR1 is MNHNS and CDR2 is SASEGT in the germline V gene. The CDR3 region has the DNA TGTGCCAGCAGTGAAGCTTCTAGCGGGAGGATAGGGACCCAGTACTTC. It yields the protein CASSEASSGRIGTQYF.

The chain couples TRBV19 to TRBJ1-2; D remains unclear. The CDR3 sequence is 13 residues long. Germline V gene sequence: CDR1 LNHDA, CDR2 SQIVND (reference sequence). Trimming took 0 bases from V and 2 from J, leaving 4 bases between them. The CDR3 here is CASSIERNYGYTF. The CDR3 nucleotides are TGTGCCAGTAGTATAGAACGGAACTATGGCTACACCTTC.

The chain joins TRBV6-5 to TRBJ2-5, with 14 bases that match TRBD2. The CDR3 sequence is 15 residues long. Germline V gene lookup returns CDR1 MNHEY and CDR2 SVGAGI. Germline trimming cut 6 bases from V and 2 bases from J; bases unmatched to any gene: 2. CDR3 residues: CASSRTSGRQETQYF. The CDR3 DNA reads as TGTGCCAGCAGCAGGACTAGCGGGAGGCAAGAGACCCAGTACTTC.

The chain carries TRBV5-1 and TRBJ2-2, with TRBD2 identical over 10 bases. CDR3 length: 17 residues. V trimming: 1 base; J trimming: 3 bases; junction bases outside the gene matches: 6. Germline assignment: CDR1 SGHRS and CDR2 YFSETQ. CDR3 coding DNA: TGCGCCAGCAGCTTGAGGCTAGCGGGAGATGACACCGGGGAGCTGTTTTTT. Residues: CASSLRLAGDDTGELFF. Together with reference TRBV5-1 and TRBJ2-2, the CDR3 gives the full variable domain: KAGVTQTPRYLIKTRGQQVTLSCSPISGHRSVSWYQQTPGQGLQFLFEYFSETQRNKGNFPGRFSGRQFSNSRSEMNVSTLELGDSALYLCASSLRLAGDDTGELFFGEGSRLTVL.

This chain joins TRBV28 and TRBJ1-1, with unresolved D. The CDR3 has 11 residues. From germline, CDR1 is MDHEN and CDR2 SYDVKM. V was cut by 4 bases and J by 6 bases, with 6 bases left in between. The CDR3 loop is CASSSGAEAFF. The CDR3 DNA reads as TGTGCCAGCAGTTCGGGTGCTGAAGCTTTCTTT.

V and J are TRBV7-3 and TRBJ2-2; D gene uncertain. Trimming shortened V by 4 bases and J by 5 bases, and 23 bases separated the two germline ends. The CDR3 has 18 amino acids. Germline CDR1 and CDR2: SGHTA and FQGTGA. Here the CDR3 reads CASSSRGASLRVTGELFF. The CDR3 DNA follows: TGTGCCAGCAGCTCCCGCGGAGCCTCCCTCCGGGTAACCGGGGAGCTGTTTTTT.

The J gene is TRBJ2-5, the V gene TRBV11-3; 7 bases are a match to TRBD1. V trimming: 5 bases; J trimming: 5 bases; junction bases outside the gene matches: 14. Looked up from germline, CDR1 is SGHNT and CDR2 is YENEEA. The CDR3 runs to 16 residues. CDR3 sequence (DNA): TGTGCCAGCAGCGCCCGAGGGGGCCGATGGGAGGAGACCCAGTACTTC. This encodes CASSARGGRWEETQYF.

The CDR3 reads CASSLASGGRLMSYEQYF. The CDR3 nucleotides are TGTGCCAGCAGCTTAGCTTCCGGGGGGAGACTGATGAGCTACGAGCAGTACTTC. This chain uses TRBV7-9 with TRBJ2-7; 7 positions match TRBD2. The CDR3 has 18 amino acids. The V gene's germline CDR1 is SEHNR and CDR2 FQNEAQ (reference sequence). Losses at the gene ends were 0 bases for V and 3 bases for J; bases not matched to a gene: 14.

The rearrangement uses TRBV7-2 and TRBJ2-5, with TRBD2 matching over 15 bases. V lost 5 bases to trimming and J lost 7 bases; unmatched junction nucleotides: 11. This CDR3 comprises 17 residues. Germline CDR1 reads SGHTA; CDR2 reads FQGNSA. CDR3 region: CASSPPSEGLAGGTQYF. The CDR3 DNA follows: TGTGCCAGCAGCCCCCCCTCGGAGGGACTAGCGGGAGGGACCCAGTACTTC. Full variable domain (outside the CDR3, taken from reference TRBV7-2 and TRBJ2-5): GAGVSQSPSNKVTEKGKDVELRCDPISGHTALYWYRQSLGQGLEFLIYFQGNSAPDKSGLPSDRFSAERTGGSVSTLTIQRTQQEDSAVYLCASSPPSEGLAGGTQYFGPGTRLLVL.

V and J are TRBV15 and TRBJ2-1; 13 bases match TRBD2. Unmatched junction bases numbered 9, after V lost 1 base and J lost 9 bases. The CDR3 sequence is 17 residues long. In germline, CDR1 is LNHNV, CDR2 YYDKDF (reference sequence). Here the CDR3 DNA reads TGTGCCACCAGCAGAGGCTCAGGACTAGCGGGAGTCGGTGAGCAGTTCTTC. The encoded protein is CATSRGSGLAGVGEQFF.

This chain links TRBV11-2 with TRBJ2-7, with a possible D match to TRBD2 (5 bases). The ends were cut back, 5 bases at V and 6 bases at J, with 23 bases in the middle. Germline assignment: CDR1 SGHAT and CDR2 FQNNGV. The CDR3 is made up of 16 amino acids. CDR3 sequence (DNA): TGTGCCAGCAGCCCCCCCGGGAATTGGCGGATTGTCGAGCAGTACTTC. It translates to CASSPPGNWRIVEQYF.

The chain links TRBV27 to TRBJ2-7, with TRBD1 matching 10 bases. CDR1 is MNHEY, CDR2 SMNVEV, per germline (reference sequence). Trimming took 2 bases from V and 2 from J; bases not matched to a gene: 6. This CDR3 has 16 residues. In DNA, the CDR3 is TGTGCCAGCAGTTTAGGGAGGGACAGGGGACCCTACGAGCAGTACTTC. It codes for CASSLGRDRGPYEQYF.